This T cell receptor beta chain was recovered during a study of molecular identifiers for immune sequencing clone quantification. Findings and caveats of the study: For effector cells, clones above 20 RNA copies held over 97% of molecules; for naive cells, under 1%. Sharing of a barcode by identical TCR molecules could cause highly expanded clone sizes to be underestimated.

This clonotype was counted at least ten times. The antigen is not known. Libraries of bulk TCR were made by previously described methods (with listed TCR primers). TCRdb reprocessed the PCR reads via MiXCR and lists one record per CDR3 protein. Of about 640,000 distinct CDR3 sequences in the sample, just under 20% were seen once. Sequences were obtained from naive CD8+ T cells from blood, with Jurkat cell RNA spiked in. The subset was: FACS-sorted CD8+CD4-CCR7+CD45RA+ naive T cells. The receptor's source is a human donor in good health. Some libraries in this study had Jurkat cell RNA spiked in.

The DNA of the CDR3 is TGTGCCAGCAGTGCGGACAGGAATTATGGCTACACCTTC. Translating gives CASSADRNYGYTF. J is TRBJ1-2 and V is TRBV12-3 or TRBV12-4; 7 bases fit TRBD1. The CDR3 has 13 amino acids. V trimming: 5 bases; J trimming: 5 bases; junction bases outside the gene matches: 5.